The entry that follows covers one T cell receptor (beta chain) sequence. Measured with immunoSEQ multiplex PCR; TCRdb has only the in-frame clones, and not every one. The table has 250,000 to 350,000 clones, around nine tenths seen once. Germline CDR1 and CDR2: MNHEY and SVGAGI. The CDR3 totals 13 residues. The germline V and J ends were trimmed by 4 bases and 2 bases, with 8 bases remaining between them. This sample stems from a study of blood T cell repertoires in COVID-19. The sequencing sample was made of peripheral blood. This sequence was found in a woman younger than 45 with COVID-19, enrolled during active disease. V is TRBV6-5 and J is TRBJ1-2, with D unclear. CDR3 sequence: CASSLAPNYGYTF. DNA of the CDR3: TGTGCCAGCAGTTTAGCTCCAAACTATGGCTACACCTTC.